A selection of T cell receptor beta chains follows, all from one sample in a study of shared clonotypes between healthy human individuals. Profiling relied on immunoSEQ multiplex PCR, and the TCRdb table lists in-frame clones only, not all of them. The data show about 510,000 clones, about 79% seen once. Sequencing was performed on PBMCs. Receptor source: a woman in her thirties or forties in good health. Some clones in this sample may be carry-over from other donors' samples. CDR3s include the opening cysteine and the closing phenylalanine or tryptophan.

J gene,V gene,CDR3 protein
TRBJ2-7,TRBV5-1,CASSSLSGRGYEQYF
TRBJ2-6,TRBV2,CASSGDRSLSGANVLTF
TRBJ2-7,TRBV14,CASSHPDNYEQYF
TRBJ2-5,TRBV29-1,CSERTGGETQYF
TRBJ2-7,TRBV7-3,CASSPGQGKQYF
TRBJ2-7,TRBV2,CASRADRYEQYF
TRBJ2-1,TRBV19,CASSIGGAGGNEQFF
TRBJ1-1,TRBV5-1,CASSLAVVGTEAFF
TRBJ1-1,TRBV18,CASSTDRLNTEAFF
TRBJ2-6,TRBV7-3,CASTPVLSGANVLTF
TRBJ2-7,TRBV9,CASSVVVQYF
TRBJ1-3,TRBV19,CASSMRPSSGNTIYF
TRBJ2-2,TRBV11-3,CASSQTSGINTGELFF
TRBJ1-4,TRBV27,CASSETGTGVQKLFF
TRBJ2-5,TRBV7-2,CASSSRLSGAGAQYF
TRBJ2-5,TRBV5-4,CASSWASGRRGQETQYF
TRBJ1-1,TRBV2,CASSVDRMNTEAFF
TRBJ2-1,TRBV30,CAWDGGTDRDYRHGYYNEQFF
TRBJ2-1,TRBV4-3,CASSQDLGARYNEQFF
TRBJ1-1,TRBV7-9,CASSPIWAHTEAFF
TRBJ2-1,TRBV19,CASSLLAGRSYNEQFF
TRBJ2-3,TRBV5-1,CASRGQASTDTQYF
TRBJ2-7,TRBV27,CASIPPRLGRPSEQYF
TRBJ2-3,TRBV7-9,CASSHPTDTQYF
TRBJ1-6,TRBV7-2,CASGQPQRQTSPLHF
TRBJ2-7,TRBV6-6,CASSKDRGPHEQYF
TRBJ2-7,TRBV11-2,CASRRTGTSGTEQYF
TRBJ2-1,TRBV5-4,CASSRGGGLEVGNEQFF
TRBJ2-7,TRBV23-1,CASSQSPDRVDYEQYF